Listed here are 21 T cell receptor beta chains from one sample, sequenced in a study of T cells in Graves' hyperthyroidism and ophthalmopathy. Amplified TCR beta CDR3 regions derived from RNA transcripts. The HTBI set primed first-round TCR CDR3 RT-PCR. Using its own MiXCR run on the multiplex PCR reads, TCRdb lists one record per CDR3 protein. The table lists roughly 560,000 distinct CDR3 sequences, roughly 14% of them singletons. What was sequenced was blood. These receptors all stem from a middle-aged woman with Graves' ophthalmopathy.

This clonotype showed up many times. V and J are TRBV29-1 and TRBJ2-7; D is uncertain. Trimming pared 0 bases from V and 2 bases from J, leaving 8 bases between. This CDR3 contains 13 residues. Germline values: CDR1 SQVTM, CDR2 ANQGSEA. This chain's CDR3 is CSVEEGFPYEQYF. The CDR3 DNA is TGCAGCGTTGAAGAGGGGTTCCCCTACGAGCAGTACTTC.

This clonotype was recorded at least ten times. The genes are TRBV2 and TRBJ2-5; weak D call: TRBD1 (6 bases). CDR3 length: 12 residues. Germline-derived CDR1 and CDR2 are SNHLY and FYNNEI. The V and J ends lost 7 bases and 4 bases respectively, with 10 bases between them. The CDR3 here is CASTLGGETQYF. CDR3 coding DNA: TGTGCCAGCACCCTAGGGGGAGAGACCCAGTACTTC.

This rearrangement joins TRBV10-3 to TRBJ1-2; no clear D gene. The V and J ends lost 3 bases and 11 bases respectively, with 13 bases between them. The CDR3 runs 12 residues. Germline CDR1 is ENHRY and CDR2 is SYGVKD. CDR3 bases: TGTGCCATCAGTGATTTCGGGTCGAGGTACACCTTC. Protein: CAISDFGSRYTF.

There are many counts of this clonotype. The genes are TRBV28 and TRBJ1-5; 8 bases map to TRBD1. Germline V gene data show CDR1 as MDHEN and CDR2 as SYDVKM. V gave up 9 bases and J gave up 10 bases; unmatched junction bases: 11. This CDR3 spans 13 amino acids. In DNA, the CDR3 is TGTGCCAGTCTACAGGGGGGTCCTTCCCCCCAGCATTTT. The encoded protein is CASLQGGPSPQHF.

This clonotype has ten or more counts. The chain employs TRBV6-1 and TRBJ2-2, with D hard to call. The CDR3 is 15 residues long. V gave up 7 bases and J gave up 0 bases, with 12 bases separating them. The germline V gene has CDR1 MNHNS and CDR2 SASEGT. CDR3 bases: TGTGCCAGCACCCCTCGGACGGCGAACACCGGGGAGCTGTTTTTT. Protein product: CASTPRTANTGELFF.

A few counts support this clonotype. The chain links TRBV6-2 or TRBV6-3 to TRBJ1-5; TRBD1 matches 10 bases. Germline lookup yields CDR1 MNHEY and CDR2 SVGEGT. V was pared by 2 bases and J by 4 bases, with 11 bases of the junction left unmatched. The CDR3 is 18 amino acids. In DNA form, the CDR3 reads TGTGCCAGCAGTTACACAGCGACAGGGGGCGCGGGGAATCAGCCCCAGCATTTT. This translates into CASSYTATGGAGNQPQHF.

A few counts support this clonotype. The genes are TRBV4-3 and TRBJ1-2; D is unclear. CDR1 is LGHNA and CDR2 is YSLEER in the germline V gene. There are 16 residues in the CDR3. V dropped 0 bases and J dropped 4 bases, with 15 bases sitting between them. The CDR3 DNA is TGCGCCAGCAGCCAAGATTCTGGCGCTCTAGCCTATGGCTACACCTTC. Protein: CASSQDSGALAYGYTF.

This clonotype has a count of ten or more. V is TRBV28 and J is TRBJ2-5, with TRBD2 identical over 15 bases. The CDR3 covers 15 residues. Trimming at V came to 6 bases and at J to 5 bases, leaving 4 bases not matched to a gene. CDR1 and CDR2 from the germline V gene are MDHEN and SYDVKM. The CDR3 bases are TGTGCCAGCAGCCGAGGACTAGCGGGAGGGGAGACCCAGTACTTC. As protein: CASSRGLAGGETQYF.

This chain connects TRBV3-1 to TRBJ1-5; the match to TRBD1 covers 10 bases. With V trimmed by 1 base and J by 4 bases, 4 bases remained unmatched. Germline lookup yields CDR1 LGHDT and CDR2 YNNKEL (reference sequence). The CDR3 has 16 amino acids. This CDR3 reads CASSQGTGGLNQPQHF. CDR3 coding DNA: TGTGCCAGCAGCCAAGGGACAGGGGGACTAAATCAGCCCCAGCATTTT.

This clonotype was seen many times. V is TRBV15 and J is TRBJ1-2; D unresolved. CDR1 is LNHNV, CDR2 YYDKDF, per germline (reference sequence). This CDR3 has 15 residues. V dropped 3 bases and J dropped 8 bases, with 19 bases sitting between them. This CDR3 reads CATSRNTGSPGGYTF. The CDR3 DNA sequence: TGTGCCACCAGCAGGAACACCGGGAGCCCCGGGGGCTACACCTTC.

The chain joins TRBV20-1 to TRBJ2-7; 7 positions match TRBD1. V dropped 6 bases and J dropped 2; count of bases not matched to a gene: 7. CDR3 length equals 13 residues. The V gene's germline CDR1 is DFQATT and CDR2 SNEGSKA (reference sequence). DNA of the CDR3: TGCAGTGCAACCCCGGGACAGCCCTACGAGCAGTACTTC. This codes for CSATPGQPYEQYF.

The rearrangement joins TRBV20-1 to TRBJ2-7; 9 nucleotides align to TRBD1. The length of the CDR3 is 15 residues. CDR1 is DFQATT and CDR2 is SNEGSKA in the germline V gene (reference sequence). The junction had 9 bases not matched to a gene; V was cut back by 3 bases and J by 3 bases. The CDR3 region is CSASVPGQGNYEQYF. CDR3 coding DNA: TGCAGTGCTAGTGTCCCGGGACAGGGAAACTACGAGCAGTACTTC.

There are many counts of this clonotype. The V gene is TRBV6-5, the J gene TRBJ1-1; D uncertain. CDR1 is MNHEY, CDR2 SVGAGI, per germline. V lost 0 bases and J 3 bases, leaving 8 bases between the germline ends. This CDR3 has 14 residues. CDR3 coding DNA: TGTGCCAGCAGTTACTCCAAAGCGGACACTGAAGCTTTCTTT. Amino acid sequence: CASSYSKADTEAFF.

Remarks on this clonotype: The junction and the germline gene differ at one end; a read error may be behind it. The CDR3 sequence is CASSESILAGGIHSYGQYF. The CDR3 coding sequence is TGTGCCAGCAGTGAGTCTATACTAGCGGGAGGGATTCACTCCTACGGGCAGTACTTC. The chain joins TRBV2 to TRBJ2-7; 13 positions match TRBD2. The V gene's germline CDR1 is SNHLY and CDR2 FYNNEI. The CDR3 sequence is 19 residues long. The full variable domain, with the rest looked up from reference TRBV2 and TRBJ2-7, is EPEVTQTPSHQVTQMGQEVILRCVPISNHLYFYWYRQILGQKVEFLVSFYNNEISEKSEIFDDQFSVERPDGSNFTLKIRSTKLEDSAMYFCASSESILAGGIHSYGQYFGPGTRLTVT.

At least ten counts were recorded for this clonotype. J is TRBJ2-5 and V is TRBV28; TRBD1 might be the D (6 bases). Germline V gives CDR1 MDHEN, CDR2 SYDVKM. The length of the CDR3 is 13 residues. V lost 6 bases to trimming and J lost 11 bases, with 19 bases between them. CDR3 bases: TGTGCCAGCAGGGGCCGGGACACGGCTTTTCAGTACTTC. Protein: CASRGRDTAFQYF.

This clonotype came up many times. This chain links TRBV6-2 or TRBV6-3 with TRBJ2-4, with 7 nucleotides matching TRBD1. The V segment lost 2 bases and the J segment 0 bases; nucleotides outside the gene matches: 7. Germline V gene lookup returns CDR1 MNHEY and CDR2 SVGEGT. The CDR3 contains 17 residues. This chain's CDR3 is CASSYPGTAVAKNIQYF. CDR3 sequence (DNA): TGTGCCAGCAGTTACCCTGGGACAGCCGTAGCCAAAAACATTCAGTACTTC.

The chain is built from TRBV20-1 and TRBJ1-2; 7 positions match TRBD1. The germline V gene encodes CDR1 DFQATT and CDR2 SNEGSKA (reference sequence). The CDR3 is 12 residues long. The V and J ends lost 8 bases and 0 bases, in that order; junction bases with no gene match: 3. This chain's CDR3 is CSTGTANYGYTF. The DNA for the CDR3 is TGCAGTACTGGGACAGCTAACTATGGCTACACCTTC.

This clonotype came up a few times. The chain has TRBV15 and TRBJ2-2; 13 nucleotides align to TRBD2. V lost 1 base and J lost 4; bases outside the gene matches: 3. CDR3 size: 17 residues. In germline, CDR1 is LNHNV, CDR2 YYDKDF (reference sequence). This CDR3 is CATSRGRTSGSTGELFF. The CDR3, as DNA: TGTGCCACCAGCAGAGGAAGGACTAGCGGGAGCACCGGGGAGCTGTTTTTT.

Ten or more counts support this clonotype. This chain connects TRBV11-2 to TRBJ2-7, with TRBD2 as a possible D gene (6 bases). This CDR3 has 15 residues. Trimming took 0 bases from V and 1 from J, leaving 10 bases between them. Per germline, CDR1 SGHAT and CDR2 FQNNGV. The CDR3 sequence is CASSLESGTSYEQYF. CDR3 DNA: TGTGCCAGCAGCTTAGAGTCCGGGACTTCCTACGAGCAGTACTTC.

This clonotype showed up many times. The V and J genes are TRBV27 and TRBJ2-7; D is unclear. Trimming cost V 7 bases and J 0 bases, with 13 bases left between them. This CDR3 has 14 residues. Germline V CDR1 and CDR2: MNHEY, SMNVEV (reference sequence). The CDR3 bases are TGTGCCAGCACGGAGTCATACAGCTCCTACGAGCAGTACTTC. Translated: CASTESYSSYEQYF.

This chain links TRBV6-2 or TRBV6-3 with TRBJ1-1; D not resolved. CDR3 length: 13 residues. Germline V gene sequence: CDR1 MNHEY, CDR2 SVGEGT. The V end lost 5 bases, the J end lost 4 bases, and 11 bases lay between the germline ends. CDR3 in amino acids: CASSPEPLTEAFF. The CDR3 bases are TGTGCCAGCAGTCCCGAACCCCTCACTGAAGCTTTCTTT.